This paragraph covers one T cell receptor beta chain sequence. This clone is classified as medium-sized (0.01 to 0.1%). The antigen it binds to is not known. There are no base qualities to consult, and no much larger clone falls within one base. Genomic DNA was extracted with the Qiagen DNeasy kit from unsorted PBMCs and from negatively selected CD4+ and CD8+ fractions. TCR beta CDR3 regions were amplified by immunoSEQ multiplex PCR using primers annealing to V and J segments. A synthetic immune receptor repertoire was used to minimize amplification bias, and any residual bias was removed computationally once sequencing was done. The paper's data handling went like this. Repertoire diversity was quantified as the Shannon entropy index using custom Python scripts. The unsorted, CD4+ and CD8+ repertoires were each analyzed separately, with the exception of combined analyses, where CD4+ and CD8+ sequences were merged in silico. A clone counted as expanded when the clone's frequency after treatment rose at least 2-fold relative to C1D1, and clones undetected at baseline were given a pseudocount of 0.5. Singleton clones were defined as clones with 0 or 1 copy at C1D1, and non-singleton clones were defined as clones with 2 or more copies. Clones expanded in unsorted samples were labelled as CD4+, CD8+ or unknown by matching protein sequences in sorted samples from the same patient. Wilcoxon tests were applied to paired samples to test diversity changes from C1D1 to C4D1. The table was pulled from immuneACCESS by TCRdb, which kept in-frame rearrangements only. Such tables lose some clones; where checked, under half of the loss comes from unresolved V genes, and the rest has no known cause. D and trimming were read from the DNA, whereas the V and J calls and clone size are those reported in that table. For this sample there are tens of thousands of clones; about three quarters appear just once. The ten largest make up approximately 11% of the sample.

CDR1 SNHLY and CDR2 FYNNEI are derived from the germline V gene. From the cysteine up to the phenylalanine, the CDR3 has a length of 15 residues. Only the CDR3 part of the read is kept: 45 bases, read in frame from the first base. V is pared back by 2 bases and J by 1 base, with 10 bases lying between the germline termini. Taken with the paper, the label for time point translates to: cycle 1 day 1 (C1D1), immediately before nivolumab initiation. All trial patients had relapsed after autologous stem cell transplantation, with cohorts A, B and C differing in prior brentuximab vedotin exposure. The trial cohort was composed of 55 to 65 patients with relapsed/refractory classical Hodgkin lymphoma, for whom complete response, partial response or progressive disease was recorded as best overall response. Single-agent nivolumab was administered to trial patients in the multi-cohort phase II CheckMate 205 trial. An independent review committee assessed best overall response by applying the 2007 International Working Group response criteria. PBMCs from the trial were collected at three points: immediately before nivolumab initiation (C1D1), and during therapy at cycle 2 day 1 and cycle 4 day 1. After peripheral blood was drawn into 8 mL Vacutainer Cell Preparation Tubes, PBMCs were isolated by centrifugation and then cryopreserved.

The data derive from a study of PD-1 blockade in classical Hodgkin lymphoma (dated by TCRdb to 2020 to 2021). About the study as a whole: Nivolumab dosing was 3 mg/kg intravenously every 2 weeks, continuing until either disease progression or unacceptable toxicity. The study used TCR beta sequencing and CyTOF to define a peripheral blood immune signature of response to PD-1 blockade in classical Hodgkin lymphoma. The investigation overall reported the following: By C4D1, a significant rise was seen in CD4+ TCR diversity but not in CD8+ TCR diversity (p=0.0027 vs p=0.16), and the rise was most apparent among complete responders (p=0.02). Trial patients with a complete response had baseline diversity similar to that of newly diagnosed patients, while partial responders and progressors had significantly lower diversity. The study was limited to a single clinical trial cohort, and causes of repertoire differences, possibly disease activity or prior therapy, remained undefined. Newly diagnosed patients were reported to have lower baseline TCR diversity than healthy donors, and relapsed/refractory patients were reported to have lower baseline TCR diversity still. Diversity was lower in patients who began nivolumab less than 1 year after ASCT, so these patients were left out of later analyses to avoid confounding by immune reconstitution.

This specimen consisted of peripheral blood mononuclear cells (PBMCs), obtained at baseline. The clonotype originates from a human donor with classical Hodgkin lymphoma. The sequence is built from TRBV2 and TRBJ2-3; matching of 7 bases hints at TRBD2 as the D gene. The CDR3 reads CASSESGGRTDTQYF. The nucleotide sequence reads TGTGCCAGCAGTGAATCGGGGGGCCGCACAGATACGCAGTATTTT.